This T cell receptor beta chain came from a study of cytomegalovirus exposure and HLA in healthy donors. The PCR made use of 60 Vbeta and 13 Jbeta primers. Sequencing was performed with immunoSEQ multiplex PCR; in TCRdb, only in-frame clones are kept and a portion is missing. Of approximately 180,000 clones in the sample, roughly 80% were seen once. Findings and caveats of the study: Researchers reported in a later analysis that a missense DCLRE1C variant was tied to TCR beta V- and J-gene trimming. Most TCR sequences were seen very rarely across donors, but some public TCRs occurred in many. Among the CMV-associated chains, three were confirmed in vitro as specific for CMV antigens. Being productive about 87% or about 30% of the time was typical of most TCR beta V segments in an earlier analysis.

This CDR3 is built from 15 residues. The germline V and J ends were trimmed by 1 base and 5 bases, with 12 bases remaining between them. From germline, CDR1 is MGHDK and CDR2 SYGVNS. Regarding this clone: Its antigen is unidentified.

The specimen was PBMCs. V is TRBV25-1 and J is TRBJ2-1; tentative D call: TRBD1 (7 bases). The TCR sequence derives from a woman in her fifties or sixties in good health and CMV-seropositive. The DNA of the CDR3 is TGTGCCAGCAGTGAATTCGGAGGGGGCCACAATGAGCAGTTCTTC. Translating gives CASSEFGGGHNEQFF.